These 13 T cell receptor beta chains came from one sample sequenced in a study of blood T cell repertoires in COVID-19. Method: immunoSEQ multiplex PCR; TCRdb's copy keeps in-frame clones and lacks some. The data contain about 140,000 clones, over 75% of them singletons. The specimen sequenced was PBMCs or T cells enriched from blood (not recorded which). These TCRs come from a woman aged 45-65 years who had recovered from COVID-19.

The J gene is TRBJ2-7, the V gene TRBV2; 11 positions match TRBD2. The CDR3 spans 17 residues. V gave up 6 bases and J gave up 2 bases; unmatched junction bases: 12. Germline V lookup: CDR1 SNHLY, CDR2 FYNNEI. CDR3 region: CASREGRLAGYPYEQYF. The CDR3 DNA follows: TGTGCCAGCAGAGAGGGGAGACTAGCGGGATACCCCTACGAGCAGTACTTC.

The chain has TRBV5-1 and TRBJ2-3; 10 bases map to TRBD2. Unmatched junction bases numbered 3, after V lost 5 bases and J lost 0 bases. The CDR3 length is 15 residues. Germline-derived CDR1 and CDR2 are SGHRS and YFSETQ. The CDR3 loop is CASSSSGRSTDTQYF. The CDR3 bases are TGCGCCAGCAGTAGTAGCGGGAGGAGCACAGATACGCAGTATTTT.

The chain recombines TRBV7-2 with TRBJ1-2; possibly TRBD1 for D (5 bases). V lost 7 bases to trimming and J lost 9 bases, with 30 bases between them. Germline loops: CDR1 SGHTA, CDR2 FQGNSA. This CDR3 spans 17 amino acids. The CDR3 bases are TGTGCCAGCACCATTAGGAGGGGCGGAATGAGCCCCTTAAGCTACACCTTC. It yields the protein CASTIRRGGMSPLSYTF. The full variable domain, with the rest looked up from reference TRBV7-2 and TRBJ1-2, is GAGVSQSPSNKVTEKGKDVELRCDPISGHTALYWYRQSLGQGLEFLIYFQGNSAPDKSGLPSDRFSAERTGGSVSTLTIQRTQQEDSAVYLCASTIRRGGMSPLSYTFGSGTRLTVV.

V is TRBV6-1 and J is TRBJ2-7; D might be TRBD1 (6 bases). The CDR3 length is 13 residues. The V gene's germline CDR1 is MNHNS and CDR2 SASEGT. V gave up 0 bases and J gave up 5 bases, with 8 bases separating them. In DNA form, the CDR3 reads TGTGCCAGCAGTGAAGCGGGGGCCCACGAGCAGTACTTC. Translation: CASSEAGAHEQYF.

V gene TRBV2 combines with J gene TRBJ1-6, with D possibly being TRBD1 (6 bases). Germline V lookup: CDR1 SNHLY, CDR2 FYNNEI. This CDR3 has 13 amino acids. Trimming pared 6 bases from V and 10 bases from J, leaving 13 bases between. For the CDR3, the DNA is TGTGCCAGCAGACAGGGACGGGAATCACCCCTCCACTTT. It translates to CASRQGRESPLHF.

The rearrangement joins TRBV5-1 to TRBJ2-1; D gene uncertain. Germline lookup yields CDR1 SGHRS and CDR2 YFSETQ. The length of the CDR3 is 14 residues. Trimming pared 6 bases from V and 6 bases from J, leaving 16 bases between. The CDR3 region has the DNA TGCGCCAGCAAGCGTCAAGCCTCGGGCAATGAGCAGTTCTTC. This sequence encodes CASKRQASGNEQFF.

The chain couples TRBV29-1 to TRBJ2-1; possibly TRBD2 for D (6 bases). The CDR3 sequence is 14 residues long. Trimming took off 5 bases at V and 9 bases at J, with 20 bases between the two ends. From germline, CDR1 is SQVTM and CDR2 ANQGSEA. The CDR3 here is CSVWSGGTPGEQFF. CDR3 coding DNA: TGCAGCGTTTGGTCGGGCGGGACCCCCGGTGAGCAGTTCTTC.

J is TRBJ1-4 and V is TRBV3-1 (or the pseudogene TRBV3-2); 11 bases align to TRBD1. Trimming at V came to 4 bases and at J to 4 bases, leaving 8 bases not matched to a gene. The CDR3 length is 17 residues. Germline lookup yields CDR1 LGHDT and CDR2 YNNKEL (reference sequence). CDR3 residues: CASSRRTGGAGNEKLFF. The CDR3 coding sequence is TGTGCCAGCAGCCGCAGGACAGGGGGCGCGGGTAATGAAAAACTGTTTTTT.

The chain joins TRBV5-1 to TRBJ2-7; D is unclear. Trimming shortened V by 0 bases and J by 1 base, and 14 bases separated the two germline ends. Looked up from germline, CDR1 is SGHRS and CDR2 is YFSETQ. The CDR3 length is 16 residues. In DNA, the CDR3 is TGCGCCAGCAGCTTGGAACTCGGCACTACATCCTACGAGCAGTACTTC. Amino acid sequence: CASSLELGTTSYEQYF.

The V call is TRBV5-6, the J call TRBJ1-4; 7 positions agree with TRBD1. V gave up 5 bases and J gave up 8 bases; unmatched junction bases: 21. The CDR3 covers 18 residues. CDR1 SGHDT and CDR2 YYEEEE come from the germline V gene. CDR3 loop: CASSRPGPRGTEGEKLFF. In DNA, the CDR3 is TGTGCCAGCAGTCGACCCGGCCCCCGTGGGACAGAGGGAGAAAAACTGTTTTTT.

The chain is built from TRBV24-1 and TRBJ2-2, with 8 bases aligning to TRBD1. CDR3 size: 16 residues. Germline CDR1 KGHDR, CDR2 SFDVKD. V gave up 2 bases and J gave up 2 bases; unmatched junction bases: 3. The DNA for the CDR3 is TGTGCCACCAGTGATTGGACAGGGACAAACACCGGGGAGCTGTTTTTT. Translating gives CATSDWTGTNTGELFF.

This sequence joins TRBV3-1 (or the pseudogene TRBV3-2) and TRBJ1-1; TRBD1 aligns across 9 bases. The V and J ends lost 7 bases and 5 bases, in that order; junction bases with no gene match: 5. Germline V gene sequence: CDR1 LGHDT, CDR2 YNNKEL (reference sequence). The CDR3 is 13 amino acids. The CDR3 DNA reads TGTGCCAGCACTACAGGGGGCTATACTGAAGCTTTCTTT. Its protein product is CASTTGGYTEAFF.

The chain recombines TRBV11-3 with TRBJ2-7; TRBD2 agrees at 9 bases. V was pared by 1 base and J by 7 bases, with 5 bases of the junction left unmatched. The CDR3 spans 14 residues. Germline V gives CDR1 SGHNT, CDR2 YENEEA. DNA of the CDR3: TGTGCCAGCAGCTTAGGCCTAGCGGGATCTGAGCAGTACTTC. Amino acids: CASSLGLAGSEQYF.